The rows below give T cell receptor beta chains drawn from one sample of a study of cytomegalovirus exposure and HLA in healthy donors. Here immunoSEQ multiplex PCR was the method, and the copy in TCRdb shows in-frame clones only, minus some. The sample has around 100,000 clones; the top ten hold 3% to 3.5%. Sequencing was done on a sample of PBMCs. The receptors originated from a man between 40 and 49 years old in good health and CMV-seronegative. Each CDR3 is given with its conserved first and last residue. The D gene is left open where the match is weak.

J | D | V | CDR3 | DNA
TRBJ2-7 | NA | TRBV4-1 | CASSQERRLSFDYEQYF | TGCGCCAGCAGCCAAGAACGTCGTCTGAGTTTCGACTACGAGCAGTACTTC
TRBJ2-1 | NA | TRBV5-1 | CASSSQGSGEQFF | TGCGCCAGCAGCTCGCAGGGGTCTGGTGAGCAGTTCTTC
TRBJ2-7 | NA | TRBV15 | CATSRGLESEQYF | TGTGCCACCAGCAGAGGGCTAGAGAGCGAGCAGTACTTC
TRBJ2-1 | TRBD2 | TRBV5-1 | CASTKAGLAGGKQFF | TGCGCCAGCACGAAGGCAGGACTAGCGGGTGGTAAGCAGTTCTTC
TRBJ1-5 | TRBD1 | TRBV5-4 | CASSVTGANQPQHF | TGTGCCAGCAGCGTAACAGGGGCCAATCAGCCCCAGCATTTT
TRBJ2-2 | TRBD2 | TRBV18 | CASSPPGLENTGELFF | TGTGCCAGCTCACCACCGGGACTAGAGAACACCGGGGAGCTGTTTTTT
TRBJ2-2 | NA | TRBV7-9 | CASTTGTPAGELFF | TGTGCGAGCACAACAGGAACACCGGCCGGGGAGCTGTTTTTT
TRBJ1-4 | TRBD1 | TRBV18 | CASSPGTGINEKLFF | TGTGCCAGCTCACCAGGGACAGGGATAAATGAAAAACTGTTTTTT
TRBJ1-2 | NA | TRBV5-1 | CASSLDRVANYGYTF | TGCGCCAGCAGCTTGGACAGGGTAGCTAACTATGGCTACACCTTC
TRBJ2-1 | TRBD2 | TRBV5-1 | CASSLAVRAGKGYEQFF | TGCGCCAGCAGCTTGGCGGTTCGAGCGGGAAAGGGCTATGAGCAGTTCTTC
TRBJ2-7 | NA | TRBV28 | CASREYTGSYEQYF | TGTGCCAGCAGGGAGTACACGGGCTCCTACGAGCAGTACTTC
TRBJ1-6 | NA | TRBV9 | CASSVNTAYNSPLHF | TGTGCCAGCAGCGTAAACACCGCATATAATTCACCCCTCCACTTT
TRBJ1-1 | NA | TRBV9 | CASSVEDQTGGNTEAFF | TGTGCCAGCAGCGTCGAAGACCAAACTGGAGGGAACACTGAAGCTTTCTTT
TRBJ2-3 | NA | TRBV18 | CASSPPRTELGDTQYF | TGTGCCAGCTCACCACCGAGGACTGAGCTAGGGGATACGCAGTATTTT
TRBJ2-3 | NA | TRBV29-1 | CSVSATGTQYF | TGCAGCGTTAGTGCCACAGGTACGCAGTATTTT
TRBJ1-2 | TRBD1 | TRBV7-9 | CASSSGQGDGYTF | TGTGCCAGCAGCTCGGGACAGGGAGATGGCTACACCTTC
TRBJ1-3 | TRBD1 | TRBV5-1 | CASSLEGALSGNTIYF | TGCGCCAGCAGCTTAGAGGGGGCATTGTCTGGAAACACCATATATTTT
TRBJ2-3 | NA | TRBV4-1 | CASSQDLQAVRTDTQYF | TGCGCCAGCAGCCAAGATTTACAGGCGGTTCGCACAGATACGCAGTATTTT
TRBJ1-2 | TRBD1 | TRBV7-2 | CASSLSDRGNLYGYTF | TGTGCCAGCAGCTTGTCGGACAGGGGGAATTTATATGGCTACACCTTC
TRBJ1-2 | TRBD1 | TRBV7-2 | CASSSPGQLNYGYTF | TGTGCCAGCAGCTCCCCGGGACAGCTAAACTATGGCTACACCTTC
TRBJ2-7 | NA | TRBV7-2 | CASSLGTGEQYF | TGTGCCAGCAGCTTAGGGACGGGGGAGCAGTACTTC
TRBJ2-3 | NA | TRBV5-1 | CASRTEQGTDTQYF | TGCGCCAGCAGGACAGAACAGGGAACAGATACGCAGTATTTT
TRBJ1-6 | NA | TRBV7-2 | CASSQRQGLSNSPLHF | TGTGCCAGCAGTCAAAGGCAGGGGCTGAGTAATTCACCCCTCCACTTT
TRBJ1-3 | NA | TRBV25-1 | CASSIRGLSGNTIYF | TGTGCCAGCAGCATAAGGGGCCTCTCTGGAAACACCATATATTTT
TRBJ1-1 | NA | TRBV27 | CASSLSQGPGTEAFF | TGTGCCAGCAGTTTATCCCAGGGTCCAGGCACTGAAGCTTTCTTT
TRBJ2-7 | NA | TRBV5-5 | CASSFPDSRIEQYF | TGTGCCAGCAGCTTCCCGGACAGTAGAATCGAGCAGTACTTC
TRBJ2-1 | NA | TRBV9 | CASSVGGGAHNEQFF | TGTGCCAGCAGCGTAGGTGGGGGGGCGCACAATGAGCAGTTCTTC
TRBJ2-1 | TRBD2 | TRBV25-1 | CASSHPGLASEQFF | TGTGCCAGCAGCCACCCGGGACTAGCATCTGAGCAGTTCTTC
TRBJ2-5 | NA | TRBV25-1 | CASSEYIPGKETQYF | TGTGCCAGCAGTGAATATATCCCAGGGAAAGAGACCCAGTACTTC
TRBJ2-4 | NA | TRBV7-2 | CASSFPFGIQYF | TGTGCCAGCAGCTTTCCCTTCGGTATTCAGTACTTC
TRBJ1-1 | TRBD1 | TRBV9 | CASSPGDRGSGSTEAFF | TGTGCCAGCAGTCCAGGGGACAGGGGGTCAGGGAGCACTGAAGCTTTCTTT
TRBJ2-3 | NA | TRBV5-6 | CASSLIGTDTQYF | TGTGCCAGCAGCTTGATAGGCACAGATACGCAGTATTTT
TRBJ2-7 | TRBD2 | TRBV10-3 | CASGSATSGAYEQYF | TGTGCCAGCGGGAGCGCCACTAGCGGGGCCTACGAGCAGTACTTC
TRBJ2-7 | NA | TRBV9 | CASSVVGGGEQYF | TGTGCCAGCAGCGTAGTTGGGGGAGGCGAGCAGTACTTC
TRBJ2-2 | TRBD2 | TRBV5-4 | CASSLGLAGGRTGELFF | TGTGCCAGCAGCTTGGGACTAGCGGGGGGAAGGACCGGGGAGCTGTTTTTT
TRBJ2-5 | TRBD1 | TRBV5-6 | CASSGGTGEETQYF | TGTGCCAGCAGCGGCGGGACAGGGGAAGAGACCCAGTACTTC
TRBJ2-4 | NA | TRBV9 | CASSVGLALAKNIQYF | TGTGCCAGCAGCGTAGGGCTCGCTTTAGCCAAAAACATTCAGTACTTC